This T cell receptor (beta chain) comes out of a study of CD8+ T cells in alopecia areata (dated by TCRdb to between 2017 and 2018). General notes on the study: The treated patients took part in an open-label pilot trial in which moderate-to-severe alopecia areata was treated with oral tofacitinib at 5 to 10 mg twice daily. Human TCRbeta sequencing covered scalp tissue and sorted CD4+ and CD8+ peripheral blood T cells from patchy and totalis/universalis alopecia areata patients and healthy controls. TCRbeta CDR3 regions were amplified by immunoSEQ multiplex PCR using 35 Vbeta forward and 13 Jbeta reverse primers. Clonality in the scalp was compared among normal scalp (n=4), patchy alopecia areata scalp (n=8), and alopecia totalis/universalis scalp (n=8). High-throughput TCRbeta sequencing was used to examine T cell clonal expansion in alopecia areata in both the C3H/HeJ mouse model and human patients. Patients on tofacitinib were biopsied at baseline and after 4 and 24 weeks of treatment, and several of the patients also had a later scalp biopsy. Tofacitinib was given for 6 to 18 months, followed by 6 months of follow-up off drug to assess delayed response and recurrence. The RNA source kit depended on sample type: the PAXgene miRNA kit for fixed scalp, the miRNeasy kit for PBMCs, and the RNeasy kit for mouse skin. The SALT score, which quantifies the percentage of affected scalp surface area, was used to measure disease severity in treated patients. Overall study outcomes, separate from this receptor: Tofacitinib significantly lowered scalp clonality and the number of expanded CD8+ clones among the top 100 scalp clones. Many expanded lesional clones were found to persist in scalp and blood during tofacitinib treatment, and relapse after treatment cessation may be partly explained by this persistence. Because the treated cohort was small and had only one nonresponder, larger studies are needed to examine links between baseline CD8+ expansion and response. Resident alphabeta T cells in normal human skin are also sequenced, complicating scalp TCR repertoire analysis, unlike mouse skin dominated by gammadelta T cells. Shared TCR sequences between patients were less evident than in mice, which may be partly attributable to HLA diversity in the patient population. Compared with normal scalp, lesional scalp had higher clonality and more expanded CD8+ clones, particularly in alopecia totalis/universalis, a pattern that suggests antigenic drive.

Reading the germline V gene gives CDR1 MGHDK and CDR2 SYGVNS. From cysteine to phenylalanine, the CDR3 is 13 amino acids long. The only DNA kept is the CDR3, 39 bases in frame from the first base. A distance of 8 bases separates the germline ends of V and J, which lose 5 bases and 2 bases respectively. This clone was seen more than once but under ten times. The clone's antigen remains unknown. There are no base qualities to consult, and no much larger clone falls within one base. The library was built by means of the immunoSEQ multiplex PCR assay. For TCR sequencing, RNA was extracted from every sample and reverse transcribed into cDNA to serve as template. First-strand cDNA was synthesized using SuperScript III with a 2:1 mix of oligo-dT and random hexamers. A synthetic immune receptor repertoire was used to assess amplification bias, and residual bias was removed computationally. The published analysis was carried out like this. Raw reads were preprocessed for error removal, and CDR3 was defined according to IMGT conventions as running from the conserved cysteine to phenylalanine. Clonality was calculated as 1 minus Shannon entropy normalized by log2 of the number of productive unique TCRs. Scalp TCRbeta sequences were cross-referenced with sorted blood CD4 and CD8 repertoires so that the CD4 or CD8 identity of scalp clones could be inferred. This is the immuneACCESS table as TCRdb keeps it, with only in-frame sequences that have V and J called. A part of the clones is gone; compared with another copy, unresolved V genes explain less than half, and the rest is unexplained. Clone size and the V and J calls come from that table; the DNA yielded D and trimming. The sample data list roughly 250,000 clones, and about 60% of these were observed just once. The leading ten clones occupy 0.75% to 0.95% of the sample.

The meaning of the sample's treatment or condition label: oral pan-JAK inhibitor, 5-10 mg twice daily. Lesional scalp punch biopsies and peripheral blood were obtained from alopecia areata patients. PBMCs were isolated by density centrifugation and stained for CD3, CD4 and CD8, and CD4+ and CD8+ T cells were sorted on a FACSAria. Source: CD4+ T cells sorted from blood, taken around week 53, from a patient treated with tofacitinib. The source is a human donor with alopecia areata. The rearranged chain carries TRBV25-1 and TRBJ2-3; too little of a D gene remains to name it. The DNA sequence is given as TGTGCCAGCAGTCCCCAGAACACAGATACGCAGTATTTT. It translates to CASSPQNTDTQYF.